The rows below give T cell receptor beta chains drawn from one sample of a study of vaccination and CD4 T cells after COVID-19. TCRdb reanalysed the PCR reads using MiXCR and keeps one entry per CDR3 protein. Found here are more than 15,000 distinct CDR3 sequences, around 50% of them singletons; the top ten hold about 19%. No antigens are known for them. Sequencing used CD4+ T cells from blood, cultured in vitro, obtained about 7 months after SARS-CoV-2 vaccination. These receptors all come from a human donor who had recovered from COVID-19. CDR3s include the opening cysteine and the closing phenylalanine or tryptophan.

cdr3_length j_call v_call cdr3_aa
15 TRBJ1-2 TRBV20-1 CSARGGGGALQSYAF
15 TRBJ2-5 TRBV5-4 CASSGSPGARETQYF
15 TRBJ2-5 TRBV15 CATSGLRGARETQYF
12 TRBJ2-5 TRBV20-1 CSARDRGETQYF
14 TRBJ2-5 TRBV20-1 CSAQRLGGGETQYF
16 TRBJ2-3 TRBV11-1 CASSRLVGWGTDTQYF
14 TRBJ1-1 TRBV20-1 CSARARSGNTEAFF
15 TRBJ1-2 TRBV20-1 CSARAAATGNYGYTF
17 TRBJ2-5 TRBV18 CASSPSTGTGGYETQYF
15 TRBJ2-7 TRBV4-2 CASSPPPGASGEQYF
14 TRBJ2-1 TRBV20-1 CSARYSGRNNEQFF
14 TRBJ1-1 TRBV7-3 CASNPDGGYTEAFF
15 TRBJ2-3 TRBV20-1 CSAPSPATSTDTQYF
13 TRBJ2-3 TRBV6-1 CASRGPAMDTQYF
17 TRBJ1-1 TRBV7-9 CASSTRDRRAMNTEAFF
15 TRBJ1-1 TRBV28 CASSLNTGRGTEAFF
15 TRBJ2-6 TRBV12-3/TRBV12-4 CASSDWGSGANVLTF
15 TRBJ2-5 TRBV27 CASRRKDRVQETQYF
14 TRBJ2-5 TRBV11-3 CASSPLRRGETQYF
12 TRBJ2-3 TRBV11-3 CASSEYADTQYF
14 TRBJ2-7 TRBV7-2 CASSLDRGAYEQYF
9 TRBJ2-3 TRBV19 CATTDTQYF
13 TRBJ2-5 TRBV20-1 CSARMTGQETQYF
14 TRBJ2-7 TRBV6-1 CASRTAGATYEQYF
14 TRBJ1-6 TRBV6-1 CASSEEGLYSPLHF
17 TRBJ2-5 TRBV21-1 CASSNRSGTRSQETQYF
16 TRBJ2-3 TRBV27 CASTLRMQGVADTQYF
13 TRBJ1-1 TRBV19 CASTTDGATEAFF
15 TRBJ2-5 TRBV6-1 CASSPRHRVGETQYF
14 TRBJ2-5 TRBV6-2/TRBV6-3 CATRMRVAGETQYF
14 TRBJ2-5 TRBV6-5 CASSYFGAWQTQYF
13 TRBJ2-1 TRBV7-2 CASSLGTLLEQFF